The rows below give T cell receptor beta chains drawn from one sample of a study of cytomegalovirus exposure and HLA in healthy donors. The method was immunoSEQ multiplex PCR; TCRdb's version includes in-frame clones alone and lacks a portion of them. The table lists just under 250,000 clones, over 80% of them singletons. Sequencing used PBMCs. These receptors originate from a woman aged 40-49 years in good health and CMV-seropositive. CDR3s include the opening cysteine and the closing phenylalanine or tryptophan. A D gene is named only where the DNA matches it firmly. For some rows the clone size is stated as once, few or many, or as a class when expanded; others skip it.

d_call clone_size j_call v_call cdr3_nt cdr3_aa
NA NA TRBJ2-7 TRBV27 TGTGCCAGCAGTTCCACGGAGACAGTCTACGAGCAGTACTTC CASSSTETVYEQYF
TRBD1 NA TRBJ1-2 TRBV19 TGTGCCAGCTCACAGGGGGCAGCTGGCTACACCTTC CASSQGAAGYTF
NA NA TRBJ2-2 TRBV28 TGTGCCAGCAGTTTAAGTGGGGCCGGCACCGGGGAGCTGTTTTTT CASSLSGAGTGELFF
NA NA TRBJ2-1 TRBV4-3 TGCGCCAGCAGCCAAGATCCAGCGGACAGCTCCTACAATGAGCAGTTCTTC CASSQDPADSSYNEQFF
TRBD1 NA TRBJ2-7 TRBV19 TGTGCCAGTAGTATCCGACAGGGGGGTTACGAGCAGTACTTC CASSIRQGGYEQYF
NA NA TRBJ2-7 TRBV4-2 TGTGCCAGCAGCCAAGATATAGCACTAAGGCCCTACGAGCAGTACTTC CASSQDIALRPYEQYF
TRBD1 NA TRBJ1-1 TRBV5-6 TGTGCCAGCAGCTCCAATACAGGGGGGTGGACTGAAGCTTTCTTT CASSSNTGGWTEAFF
NA NA TRBJ1-1 TRBV5-1 TGCGCCAGCAGCTTGGATCACCGGGGGAGGAACACTGAAGCTTTCTTT CASSLDHRGRNTEAFF
NA NA TRBJ2-3 TRBV10-3 TGTGCCATCAGTGAGTCGAGGGCAGATACGCAGTATTTT CAISESRADTQYF
TRBD2 NA TRBJ2-5 TRBV7-3 TGTGCCAGCAGCTCTTCCGGGACTAGGGAAGAGACCCAGTACTTC CASSSSGTREETQYF
NA NA TRBJ1-2 TRBV10-3 TGTGCCATCAGTGACCCGTCGACATTTAACTATGGCTACACCTTC CAISDPSTFNYGYTF
TRBD1 NA TRBJ2-7 TRBV7-9 TGTGCCAGCAGCTTCAGACAGGGCGTGGACGAACAGTACTTC CASSFRQGVDEQYF
TRBD2 few TRBJ2-7 TRBV6-5 TGTGCCAGCAGTGGGACTAGCGGGAGCCTCCGGCAGTACTTC CASSGTSGSLRQYF
NA NA TRBJ1-5 TRBV9 TGTGCCAGTAGCGTCGGATCGGGATTCAATCAGCCCCAGCATTTT CASSVGSGFNQPQHF
TRBD1 NA TRBJ2-7 TRBV11-3 TGTGCCAGCAGCCCCCGACAGGGATCGAGGCAGTACTTC CASSPRQGSRQYF
NA NA TRBJ1-3 TRBV30 TGTGCCTGGAATCCAGGGGCATCGGGAAACACCATATATTTT CAWNPGASGNTIYF
TRBD2 NA TRBJ2-4 TRBV2 TGTGCCAGCTGCAAAGAGCTAGCGGGACCACTAGCCAAAAACATTCAGTACTTC CASCKELAGPLAKNIQYF
NA NA TRBJ1-1 TRBV6-1 TGTGCCAGCAGTGACAGTTCGAACACTGAAGCTTTCTTT CASSDSSNTEAFF
NA few TRBJ1-5 TRBV5-1 TGCGCCAGCAGCTTGGGGGGGGGCAATCAGCCCCAGCATTTT CASSLGGGNQPQHF
TRBD2 once TRBJ2-3 TRBV19 TGTGCCAGTAGTTCACTAGCGGAACTCACAGATACGCAGTATTTT CASSSLAELTDTQYF
NA NA TRBJ1-1 TRBV15 TGTGCCACCAGCAGAGAACCGAGAGATCCTGAAGCTTTCTTT CATSREPRDPEAFF
NA NA TRBJ1-1 TRBV29-1 TGCAGCGTTTCCTATAACACTGAAGCTTTCTTT CSVSYNTEAFF
NA NA TRBJ1-1 TRBV5-1 TGCGCCAGCAGCTTTGGTGGGGGCACTTTGAACACTGAAGCTTTCTTT CASSFGGGTLNTEAFF
TRBD2 NA TRBJ2-7 TRBV9 TGTGCCAGCAGCCGGACTAGCGGGGGGGCCTACGAGCAGTACTTC CASSRTSGGAYEQYF
NA once TRBJ1-4 TRBV6-1 TGTGCCAGCAGTGAATTTTTTGCAGTGGCGGATGGACTGTTTTTT CASSEFFAVADGLFF
NA NA TRBJ2-7 TRBV27 TGTGCCAGCAGTCCGGGGACTCCAGCCCCATACGAGCAGTACTTC CASSPGTPAPYEQYF
NA NA TRBJ1-1 TRBV4-2 TGTGCCAGCAGCCCACGACAGAGCATGAACACTGAAGCTTTCTTT CASSPRQSMNTEAFF
NA NA TRBJ1-1 TRBV29-1 TGCAGCGTTGGTGTCTCCCTGTTCACTGAAGCTTTCTTT CSVGVSLFTEAFF
NA NA TRBJ1-5 TRBV7-8 TGTGCCAGCAGCTTGGGACACTACAAGCCCCAGCATTTT CASSLGHYKPQHF
NA few TRBJ1-2 TRBV13 TGTGCCAGCAGCTTAAGCAGGGAAGTCATTGGGTATGGCTACACCTTC CASSLSREVIGYGYTF
NA NA TRBJ1-4 TRBV19 TGTGCCAGTAGTATACCTTCTCAGGGGCGGAATGAAAAACTGTTTTTT CASSIPSQGRNEKLFF
TRBD1 NA TRBJ1-4 TRBV2 TGTGCCAGCAGTGCCAACAGGGGAACTAATGAAAAACTGTTTTTT CASSANRGTNEKLFF
TRBD1 NA TRBJ1-3 TRBV2 TGTGCCAGCAGCGCACAGGGGGACGGAAACACCATATATTTT CASSAQGDGNTIYF
NA NA TRBJ2-6 TRBV29-1 TGCAGCGTTGAAGAGGCGACAGCTGGGGCCAACGTCCTGACTTTC CSVEEATAGANVLTF
NA NA TRBJ2-3 TRBV11-2 TGTGCCAGTTCTACTAGGGGGGGGAGCACAGATACGCAGTATTTT CASSTRGGSTDTQYF
TRBD1 NA TRBJ1-6 TRBV4-1 TGCGCCAGCAGCCAAGAGGGACAGGCCCCCTCCTATAATTCACCCCTCCACTTT CASSQEGQAPSYNSPLHF
NA NA TRBJ2-6 TRBV10-3 TGTGCCATCAGTGAGTCGAGGGCTGGGGCCAACGTCCTGACTTTC CAISESRAGANVLTF
NA NA TRBJ1-3 TRBV4-1 TGCGCCAGCAGCCAAGATTTACCCCAGGGTGGAAACACCATATATTTT CASSQDLPQGGNTIYF
NA NA TRBJ1-2 TRBV27 TGTGCCAGCAGTTCCCTGGACACGGGCAACTATGGCTACACCTTC CASSSLDTGNYGYTF
NA NA TRBJ1-2 TRBV19 TGTGCCAGTAGTACCTACGGGTCCTATGGCTACACCTTC CASSTYGSYGYTF
NA NA TRBJ1-1 TRBV29-1 TGCAGCGCAGACAGTAGCTCGACTGAAGCTTTCTTT CSADSSSTEAFF
NA NA TRBJ1-5 TRBV12-5 TGTGCTAGTGGCTCATACAGAATGGGTAGCAATCAGCCCCAGCATTTT CASGSYRMGSNQPQHF
TRBD1 NA TRBJ1-2 TRBV29-1 TGCAGCGTTGCAGGGGGTCCGGGGTATGGCTACACCTTC CSVAGGPGYGYTF
TRBD2 NA TRBJ2-1 TRBV7-3 TGTGCCAGCAGCTCTGCCCTAGCGGCCTACAATGAGCAGTTCTTC CASSSALAAYNEQFF
TRBD2 NA TRBJ2-1 TRBV30 TGTGCCTGGAGTGTGCTAGCGGGGTTTTCCTCCTACAATGAGCAGTTCTTC CAWSVLAGFSSYNEQFF
NA once TRBJ1-1 TRBV2 TGTGCCAGCAGCGGTGTGGCAGGCACTGAAGCTTTCTTT CASSGVAGTEAFF
NA NA TRBJ1-2 TRBV2 TGTGCCAGCAATTCAGGGGTAAACTATGGCTACACCTTC CASNSGVNYGYTF
NA once TRBJ2-2 TRBV7-6 TGTGCCAGCAGCTTATACGGGAGCTTGGACACCGGGGAGCTGTTTTTT CASSLYGSLDTGELFF